This T cell receptor (beta chain) was captured in a study of PD-L1 blockade in urothelial cancer. Looking at the study overall: Male sex and bladder-origin urothelial cancer were recorded for about 85% of the roughly 30 patients. Each patient had 0 to 3 earlier chemotherapy regimens. The median T cell count in blood samples was about 140,000.

Every PCR was spiked with synthetic TCR analog templates. Assay: immunoSEQ multiplex PCR; the TCRdb copy retains only in-frame clones and omits some. The sample records roughly 84,000 clones, 82% being singletons. V trimming: 3 bases; J trimming: 9 bases; junction bases outside the gene matches: 6. This CDR3 comprises 16 residues. Looked up from germline, CDR1 is SGHNT and CDR2 is YENEEA. This sequence joins TRBV11-3 and TRBJ2-1; 15 bases are a match to TRBD2. The source was PBMCs, collected around atezolizumab (anti-PD-L1) treatment. The receptor was derived from a man between 65 and 79 years old with urothelial cancer. CDR3 coding DNA: TGTGCCAGCAGCTTCGGGACTAGCGGGGGGACGGGTGAGCAGTTCTTC. Translating gives CASSFGTSGGTGEQFF.